Included here is one TCR beta chain sequence, with context. This specimen belongs to a study of shared clonotypes between healthy human individuals. Study-wide background: Samples came from a couple of female and a few male donors aged 18 to 49.

The CDR3 runs 14 residues. CDR1 and CDR2 from the germline V gene are MGHRA and YSYEKL. V shed 0 bases and J shed 4 bases, with 7 bases lying between them. Libraries were prepared by immunoSEQ multiplex PCR; TCRdb keeps only in-frame clonotypes and omits some of them. Of 450,000 to 650,000 clones in the sample, around 81% were seen once. The gene calls are TRBV4-1 and TRBJ2-1; no definite D call. The receptor's source is a woman aged 40 to 50 in good health. Some clones in this sample may be carry-over from other donors' samples. The specimen was PBMCs. CDR3: CASSQDWIYNEQFF. CDR3 in DNA: TGCGCCAGCAGCCAAGATTGGATATACAATGAGCAGTTCTTC.